This paragraph covers one T cell receptor beta chain sequence. The antigen is not known. Libraries were prepared by immunoSEQ multiplex PCR; TCRdb keeps only in-frame clonotypes and omits some of them. The sample lists around 10,000 clones, roughly nine tenths occurring once. This sample is part of a study of OX40 agonist ivuxolimab in advanced cancers. Study summary: Partial responses were observed in three patients, of whom one had hepatocellular carcinoma and two had cutaneous melanoma.

General study findings and limits: With doses of 0.1 to 3.0 mg/kg, CD4+ and CD8+ blood T cells had undergone clonal expansion by week 6. Certain nonresponding patients likewise had low normalized T-cell clonal expansion. CD8+ T cells showed, on average, more clonal expansion than CD4+ cells.

This clonotype was obtained from an adult with an advanced solid tumor such as melanoma, head and neck, liver or kidney cancer. Sequencing was performed on CD4+ or CD8+ T cells sorted from blood, taken in a trial of the OX40 agonist ivuxolimab.

The CDR3 loop reads CASSSLQETQYF. The CDR3 nucleotides read TGTGCCAGCAGCTCGCTGCAAGAGACCCAGTACTTC. This sequence joins TRBV7-6 and TRBJ2-5; D is undetermined. The CDR3 extends over 12 amino acids. V lost 4 bases to trimming and J lost 2 bases, with 5 bases between them. Germline V gene lookup returns CDR1 SGHVS and CDR2 FNYEAQ.